The T cell receptor (beta chain) under discussion was sequenced for a study of T cells in Graves' hyperthyroidism and ophthalmopathy. Used for diagnoses were clinical symptoms, serum thyroxine and TRAb, thyroid ultrasound and orbital computed tomography. The study's findings and limits: Among thyroid clonotypes expanded above 0.001, most also appeared in blood.

This clonotype was counted ten times or more. What it binds is unknown. The length of the CDR3 is 14 residues. CDR1 and CDR2 from the germline V gene are SGHTA and FQGNSA. The V gene end was trimmed by 3 bases and the J gene end by 4 bases; junction bases not matched to a gene: 5. Amplified TCR beta CDR3 regions derived from RNA transcripts. In the first-round RT-PCR of the TCR CDR3, the HTBI primer set was used. In TCRdb, the multiplex PCR reads were re-called with MiXCR into one record per CDR3 protein. Among a few hundred thousand distinct CDR3 sequences, roughly an eighth were seen once, and the ten largest hold roughly 35%.

Sequencing was performed on blood. The chain links TRBV7-2 to TRBJ2-7; 8 bases fit TRBD1. This sequence was found in a woman between 40 and 55 years old with Graves' ophthalmopathy. CDR3 region: CASSFTGGEYEQYF. The CDR3 nucleotides are TGTGCCAGCAGCTTTACAGGGGGAGAATACGAGCAGTACTTC.